This T cell receptor beta chain was retrieved from a study of T cells in Graves' hyperthyroidism and ophthalmopathy. Amplification targeted TCR beta CDR3 regions from RNA transcripts. The HTBI primer set served for first-round RT-PCR of the TCR CDR3. TCRdb re-derived calls from the multiplex PCR reads in MiXCR, one entry per CDR3 protein. The sample lists approximately 610,000 distinct CDR3 sequences; about a sixth were seen once. This clonotype was picked up a small number of times. A read error may be the cause here, since a much bigger clone is one base away. This CDR3 has 14 residues. The germline CDR1 and CDR2 sequences are LGHDT and YNNKEL (reference sequence).

The material sequenced was blood. The J gene is TRBJ2-7, the V gene TRBV3-1; 10 nucleotides align to TRBD2. The receptor was derived from a woman younger than 35 with Graves' hyperthyroidism. CDR3 protein: CASSQARLAGEPYF. CDR3 nucleotides: TGTGCCAGCAGCCAGGCGCGGCTAGCGGGGGAGCCGTACTTC.